The present T cell receptor (beta chain) was sequenced within a study of T cells in Graves' hyperthyroidism and ophthalmopathy. Findings and caveats of the study: The blood repertoire included most of the expanded thyroid clonotypes above 0.001.

This clonotype showed up many times. Its antigen remains unidentified. Fresh peripheral blood, about 10 ml of it, supplied the PBMCs. Amplification of TCR beta CDR3 regions was performed using RNA transcripts as template. The TCR CDR3 was amplified in a first-round RT-PCR using the HTBI primer set. MiXCR, run by TCRdb on the multiplex PCR reads, gives a single entry per CDR3 protein. This table has 330,000 or so distinct CDR3 sequences, less than 20% appearing once. In germline, CDR1 is KGHSH, CDR2 LQKENI. Trimming took 2 bases from V and 4 from J, leaving 5 bases between them. The CDR3 totals 12 residues.

The gene calls are TRBV18 and TRBJ1-2; no firm D call. The sample was blood. This sequence was found in a woman in her 40s with Graves' ophthalmopathy. The CDR3: CASSPAAYGYTF. The CDR3 bases are TGTGCCAGCTCACCAGCCGCCTATGGCTACACCTTC.